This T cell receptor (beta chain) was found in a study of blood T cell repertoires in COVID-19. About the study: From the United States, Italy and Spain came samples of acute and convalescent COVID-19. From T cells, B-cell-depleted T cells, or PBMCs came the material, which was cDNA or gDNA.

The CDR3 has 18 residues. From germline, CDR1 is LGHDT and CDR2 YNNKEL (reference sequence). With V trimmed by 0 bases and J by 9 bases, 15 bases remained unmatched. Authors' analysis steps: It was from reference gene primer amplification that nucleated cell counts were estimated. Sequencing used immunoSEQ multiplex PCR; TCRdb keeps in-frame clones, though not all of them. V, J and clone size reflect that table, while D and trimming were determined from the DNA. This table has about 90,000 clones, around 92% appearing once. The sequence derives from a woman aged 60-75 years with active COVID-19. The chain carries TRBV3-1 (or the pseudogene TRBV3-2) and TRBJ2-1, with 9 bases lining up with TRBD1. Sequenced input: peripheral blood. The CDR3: CASSQDLGRTGERAEQFF. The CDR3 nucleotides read TGTGCCAGCAGCCAAGATCTTGGGCGGACAGGGGAAAGGGCTGAGCAGTTCTTC.